What follows are 27 T cell receptor beta chains derived from one specimen sequenced in a study of radiation and T cells in renal cell carcinoma (dated by TCRdb to the early 2020s). Explained via the paper, the time point label denotes: baseline pretreatment blood. The meaning of the sample's treatment or condition label: 15 Gy SBRT to primary tumor, nephrectomy 4 weeks later. Libraries were made using the immunoSEQ multiplex PCR assay. TCRdb limited this immuneACCESS table to in-frame rearrangements with V and J called. A share of clones is missing; checked studies link under half to unresolved V genes, and the rest is unexplained. This sample is represented by about 130,000 clones; more than 70% of them were singletons. The ten biggest clones cover around 11% of the sample. Sequenced material: blood, taken from a patient whose treatment included radiotherapy and nephrectomy. The origin of the receptors is a woman in her 50s with renal cell carcinoma.

The chain uses TRBV7-2 and TRBJ1-2, with TRBD1 identical over 10 bases. V was pared by 5 bases and J by 12 bases, with 6 bases of the junction left unmatched. CDR1 and CDR2 from the germline V gene are SGHTA and FQGNSA. This CDR3 spans 12 amino acids. The CDR3 spells CASSGTGDFDTF. DNA of the CDR3: TGTGCCAGCAGCGGGACAGGGGATTTTGACACCTTC. The full variable domain, with the rest looked up from reference TRBV7-2 and TRBJ1-2, is GAGVSQSPSNKVTEKGKDVELRCDPISGHTALYWYRQSLGQGLEFLIYFQGNSAPDKSGLPSDRFSAERTGGSVSTLTIQRTQQEDSAVYLCASSGTGDFDTFGSGTRLTVV.

The chain couples TRBV15 to TRBJ1-5; no definite D call. This CDR3 is 15 amino acids long. Trimming left V 6 bases short and J 1 base short, with 13 bases between. Germline values: CDR1 LNHNV, CDR2 YYDKDF (reference sequence). The CDR3 coding sequence is TGTGCCACCAGTTCGAGGTTTGGGAGCAATCAGCCCCAGCATTTT. Protein sequence: CATSSRFGSNQPQHF.

The chain is built from TRBV7-2 and TRBJ2-7, with 8 positions matching TRBD1. This CDR3 has 15 amino acids. The trim removed 1 base at V and 3 bases at J, leaving 5 bases unmatched. Germline V gene data show CDR1 as SGHTA and CDR2 as FQGNSA. Here the CDR3 DNA reads TGTGCCAGCAGCTTAGTGGCAGGGGGCGGCTACGAGCAGTACTTC. Translating gives CASSLVAGGGYEQYF.

The rearrangement joins TRBV4-2 to TRBJ2-2; D is unclear. The CDR3 consists of 16 residues. The germline V gene encodes CDR1 LGHNA and CDR2 YNFKEQ. The V gene lost 4 bases and the J gene lost 0 bases, with 12 bases spanning the gap. CDR3 protein: CASSLEDSPNTGELFF. The CDR3 DNA reads TGTGCCAGCAGCCTGGAAGACTCGCCGAACACCGGGGAGCTGTTTTTT.

The chain is built from TRBV5-4 and TRBJ1-6; D gene unclear. CDR1 is SGHNT and CDR2 is YYREEE in the germline V gene (reference sequence). This CDR3 is 14 amino acids long. V was cut by 4 bases and J by 9 bases, with 14 bases left in between. Here the CDR3 reads CASSRGREISPLHF. The DNA of the CDR3 is TGTGCCAGCAGCCGAGGGAGAGAGATTTCACCCCTCCACTTT.

Regarding this clone: This specimen includes other DNA sequences encoding the same CDR3. V gene TRBV19 combines with J gene TRBJ1-1, with D tentatively TRBD1 (5 bases). This CDR3 is built from 14 residues. Trimming cost V 2 bases and J 1 base, with 8 bases left between them. Germline V gene sequence: CDR1 LNHDA, CDR2 SQIVND (reference sequence). CDR3 sequence: CASSIQGGNTEAFF. CDR3 nucleotides: TGTGCCAGTAGTATACAGGGAGGGAACACTGAAGCTTTCTTT. The variable domain in full, completed from reference TRBV19 and TRBJ1-1, reads DGGITQSPKYLFRKEGQNVTLSCEQNLNHDAMYWYRQDPGQGLRLIYYSQIVNDFQKGDIAEGYSVSREKKESFPLTVTSAQKNPTAFYLCASSIQGGNTEAFFGQGTRLTVV.

V gene TRBV12-5 combines with J gene TRBJ2-3; 7 bases match TRBD2. Germline-derived CDR1 and CDR2 are LGHNT and FRNRAP. With 4 bases clipped from V and 2 bases from J, the junction kept 3 bases outside the gene matches. The CDR3 spans 14 residues. The CDR3 region is CASGSGTITDTQYF. The CDR3 DNA is TGTGCTAGTGGTTCCGGGACTATCACAGATACGCAGTATTTT. The variable domain in full, with the rest retrieved from reference TRBV12-5 and TRBJ2-3, is DARVTQTPRHKVTEMGQEVTMRCQPILGHNTVFWYRQTMMQGLELLAYFRNRAPLDDSGMPKDRFSAEMPDATLATLKIQPSEPRDSAVYFCASGSGTITDTQYFGPGTRLTVL.

This chain joins TRBV6-1 and TRBJ1-5; weak D call: TRBD1 (6 bases). The CDR3 covers 15 residues. V was shortened by 2 bases and J by 3 bases, with 11 bases between the two germline ends. Germline assignment: CDR1 MNHNS and CDR2 SASEGT. DNA for the CDR3: TGTGCCAGCAGTGAATGGCAGGGGTACAATCAGCCCCAGCATTTT. Its protein product is CASSEWQGYNQPQHF.

The chain combines TRBV6-4 with TRBJ2-1; D remains unclear. Per the germline V gene, CDR1 is MRHNA and CDR2 is SNTAGT. The CDR3 contains 15 residues. Trimming removed 4 bases at V and 0 bases at J, with 10 bases between. CDR3 in amino acids: CASSVVTGSYNEQFF. CDR3 coding DNA: TGTGCCAGCAGTGTGGTGACGGGCTCCTACAATGAGCAGTTCTTC.

The J gene is TRBJ1-1, the V gene TRBV29-1; the D gene is possibly TRBD1 (6 bases). The germline CDR1 and CDR2 sequences are SQVTM and ANQGSEA. The V end was cut by 7 bases, the J end by 1 base, with 13 bases between. This CDR3 spans 13 amino acids. In DNA, the CDR3 is TGCAGCGCGTTTCCGGACAGGAACACTGAAGCTTTCTTT. This codes for CSAFPDRNTEAFF.

The chain employs TRBV2 and TRBJ1-2; 7 bases match TRBD1. This CDR3 spans 14 amino acids. Trimming removed 4 bases from V and 2 bases from J; junction bases left unmatched: 4. CDR1 and CDR2 (germline): SNHLY, FYNNEI. CDR3 amino acids: CASSATGTNYGYTF. For the CDR3, the DNA is TGTGCCAGCAGTGCGACAGGGACGAACTATGGCTACACCTTC.

The V gene is TRBV6-5, the J gene TRBJ2-5, with D possibly being TRBD1 or TRBD2 (5 bases each). Germline CDR1 is MNHEY and CDR2 is SVGAGI. CDR3 length: 14 residues. Trimming took off 4 bases at V and 4 bases at J, with 13 bases between the two ends. This CDR3 is CASSSGTYRETQYF. Written as DNA, the CDR3 is TGTGCCAGCAGTTCGGGGACCTACAGAGAGACCCAGTACTTC.

Here the CDR3 DNA reads TGTGCCAGCAGCTTAGTGGAGGGAGGAAACACCATATATTTT. It specifies CASSLVEGGNTIYF. The genes are TRBV7-9 and TRBJ1-3, with D uncertain. In germline, CDR1 is SEHNR, CDR2 FQNEAQ (reference sequence). Trimming stripped 1 base from V and 4 bases from J, with 8 bases between. The CDR3 covers 14 residues.

CDR3 bases: TGTGCCAGTGCAGGGGGACAGCCTACTTCACCCCTCCACTTT. Residues: CASAGGQPTSPLHF. The chain recombines TRBV19 with TRBJ1-6; 7 bases agree with TRBD1. This CDR3 is 14 amino acids long. V gave up 8 bases and J gave up 9 bases; unmatched junction bases: 10. In germline, CDR1 is LNHDA, CDR2 SQIVND (reference sequence).

The rearrangement joins TRBV7-9 to TRBJ2-2, with 13 bases fitting TRBD2. Trimming took 5 bases from V and 0 from J; bases not matched to a gene: 6. This CDR3 contains 18 residues. Looked up from germline, CDR1 is SEHNR and CDR2 is FQNEAQ (reference sequence). The CDR3 sequence is CASSQGLAGVPNTGELFF. The CDR3 DNA sequence: TGTGCCAGCAGCCAAGGACTAGCGGGGGTACCGAACACCGGGGAGCTGTTTTTT.

This rearrangement joins TRBV30 to TRBJ1-3, with D perhaps TRBD1 (5 bases). CDR3 length: 15 residues. Trimming removed 0 bases at V and 1 base at J, with 10 bases between. CDR1 is GTSNPN and CDR2 is SVGIG in the germline V gene (reference sequence). The CDR3 region has the DNA TGTGCCTGGAGTGTAGAGCGGGGGTCTGGAAACACCATATATTTT. Translating it yields CAWSVERGSGNTIYF.

The V call is TRBV5-1, the J call TRBJ1-1, with a tentative D call TRBD1 (5 bases). Germline CDR1 reads SGHRS; CDR2 reads YFSETQ. CDR3 size: 14 residues. The V end was cut by 7 bases, the J end by 1 base, with 14 bases between. CDR3 DNA: TGCGCCAGCCACACGGGACGGGAGAACACTGAAGCTTTCTTT. Protein product: CASHTGRENTEAFF.

The chain employs TRBV27 and TRBJ2-3; D call uncertain. Germline V gene sequence: CDR1 MNHEY, CDR2 SMNVEV (reference sequence). The CDR3 runs to 13 residues. Trimming removed 2 bases at V and 5 bases at J, with 8 bases between. The CDR3 loop reads CASSLQRGDTQYF. DNA for the CDR3: TGTGCCAGCAGTTTACAGCGTGGAGATACGCAGTATTTT.

V usage is TRBV28 and J usage is TRBJ1-3; D gene ambiguous. Germline loops: CDR1 MDHEN, CDR2 SYDVKM. CDR3 length: 16 amino acids. The V gene lost 4 bases and the J gene lost 0 bases, with 13 bases spanning the gap. The DNA for the CDR3 is TGTGCCAGCAGTTCACATTTTGCCCACTCTGGAAACACCATATATTTT. This codes for CASSSHFAHSGNTIYF.

A remark on this clone: Other DNA sequences in the sample encode the same CDR3. The chain links TRBV4-3 to TRBJ2-2; D gene uncertain. CDR3 length: 14 residues. V lost 0 bases and J 4 bases, leaving 6 bases between the germline ends. Germline lookup yields CDR1 LGHNA and CDR2 YSLEER. This CDR3 is CASSQDSGTGELFF. CDR3 sequence (DNA): TGCGCCAGCAGCCAAGATTCAGGCACCGGGGAGCTGTTTTTT.

The gene calls are TRBV11-1 and TRBJ2-3; TRBD1 matches at 7 bases. The trim removed 4 bases at V and 2 bases at J, leaving 6 bases unmatched. The CDR3 is made up of 15 amino acids. CDR1 is SGHAT, CDR2 FQDESV, per germline (reference sequence). The DNA of the CDR3 is TGTGCCAGCAGCTCCCGGGACAGATTCACAGATACGCAGTATTTT. Its protein is CASSSRDRFTDTQYF.

The chain carries TRBV4-1 and TRBJ1-1; 7 bases map to TRBD1. The ends lost 1 base at V and 5 bases at J; junction bases unmatched: 7. In germline, CDR1 is MGHRA, CDR2 YSYEKL. This CDR3 has 15 residues. The CDR3 sequence: CASSQGTGGRTEAFF. As DNA, the CDR3 is TGCGCCAGCAGCCAAGGGACAGGTGGACGTACTGAAGCTTTCTTT.

The V call is TRBV5-5, the J call TRBJ1-6, with D perhaps matching TRBD1 (6 bases). Germline values: CDR1 SGHKS, CDR2 YYEKEE (reference sequence). V dropped 4 bases and J dropped 10 bases, with 18 bases sitting between them. This CDR3 comprises 15 residues. The CDR3 coding sequence is TGTGCCAGCAGCCAATTGGACAGCCTAAGGTCACCCCTCCACTTT. It specifies CASSQLDSLRSPLHF.

The chain couples TRBV5-1 to TRBJ2-3; TRBD2 agrees at 9 bases. Germline V gene data show CDR1 as SGHRS and CDR2 as YFSETQ. This CDR3 contains 17 residues. V trimming: 1 base; J trimming: 3 bases; junction bases outside the gene matches: 9. In DNA form, the CDR3 reads TGCGCCAGCAGCTTGAGGATAGCGGGGGTGGGGACAGATACGCAGTATTTT. Translation: CASSLRIAGVGTDTQYF.

This clone has just a few counts. The chain has TRBV9 and TRBJ1-2; a possible D gene is TRBD1 (5 bases). The CDR3 is 13 amino acids. Per germline, CDR1 SGDLS and CDR2 YYNGEE. V lost 0 bases to trimming and J lost 4 bases, with 7 bases between them. The CDR3 region has the DNA TGTGCCAGCAGCGTAGGTGGGGGCTATGGCTACACCTTC. Its protein product is CASSVGGGYGYTF.

The CDR3 DNA is TGTGCCACCAATAGTAAACAGGGACTTAATGAAAAACTGTTTTTT. It codes for CATNSKQGLNEKLFF. V is TRBV6-1 and J is TRBJ1-4, with D possibly matching TRBD1 (6 bases). The CDR3 has 15 residues. From germline, CDR1 is MNHNS and CDR2 SASEGT. Trimming cost V 10 bases and J 4 bases, with 19 bases left between them.

This clone has just a few counts. This sequence joins TRBV10-1 and TRBJ1-1; TRBD1 might be the D (5 bases). The germline V and J ends were trimmed by 0 bases and 5 bases, with 10 bases remaining between them. Germline V gene sequence: CDR1 WNHNN, CDR2 SYGVQD (reference sequence). The CDR3 runs to 14 residues. CDR3 sequence reads: CASSESIAGTEAFF. Here the CDR3 DNA reads TGCGCCAGCAGTGAGTCGATAGCAGGGACTGAAGCTTTCTTT.